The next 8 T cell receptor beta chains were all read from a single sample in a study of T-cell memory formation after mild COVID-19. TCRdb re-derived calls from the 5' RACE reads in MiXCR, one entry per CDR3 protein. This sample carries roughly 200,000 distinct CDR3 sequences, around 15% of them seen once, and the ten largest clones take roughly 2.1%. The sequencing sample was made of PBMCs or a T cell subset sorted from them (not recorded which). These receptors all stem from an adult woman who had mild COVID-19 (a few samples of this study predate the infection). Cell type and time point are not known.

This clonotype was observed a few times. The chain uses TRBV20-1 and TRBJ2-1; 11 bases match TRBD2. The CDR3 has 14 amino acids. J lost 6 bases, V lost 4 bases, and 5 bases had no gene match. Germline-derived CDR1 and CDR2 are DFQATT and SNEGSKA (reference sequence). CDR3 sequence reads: CSAILAGGPNEQFF. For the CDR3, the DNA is TGCAGTGCTATCCTAGCGGGAGGCCCCAATGAGCAGTTCTTC.

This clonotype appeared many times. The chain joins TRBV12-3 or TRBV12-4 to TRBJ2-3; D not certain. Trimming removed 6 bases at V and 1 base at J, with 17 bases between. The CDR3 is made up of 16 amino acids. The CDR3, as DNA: TGTGCCAGCAGCGCCACTCACAAATGGCGCACAGATACGCAGTATTTT. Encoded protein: CASSATHKWRTDTQYF.

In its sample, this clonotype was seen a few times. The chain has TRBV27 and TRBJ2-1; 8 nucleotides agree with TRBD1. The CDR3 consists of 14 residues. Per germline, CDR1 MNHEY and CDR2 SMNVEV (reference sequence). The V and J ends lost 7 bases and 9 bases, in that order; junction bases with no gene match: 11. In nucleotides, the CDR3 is TGTGCCAGCAAGAACAGGGGGGAGTTCGGTGAGCAGTTCTTC. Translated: CASKNRGEFGEQFF.

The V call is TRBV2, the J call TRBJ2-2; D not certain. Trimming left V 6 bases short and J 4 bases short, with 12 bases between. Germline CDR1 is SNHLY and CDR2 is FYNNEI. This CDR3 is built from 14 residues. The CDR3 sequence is CASRSSSSTGELFF. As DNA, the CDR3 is TGTGCCAGCAGATCTAGTTCCTCCACCGGGGAGCTGTTTTTT.

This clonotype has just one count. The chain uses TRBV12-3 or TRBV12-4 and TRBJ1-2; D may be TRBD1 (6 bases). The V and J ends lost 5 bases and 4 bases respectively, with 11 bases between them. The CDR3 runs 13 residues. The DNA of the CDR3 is TGTGCCAGCAGTCGACAGGCTCGCTATGGCTACACCTTC. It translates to CASSRQARYGYTF.

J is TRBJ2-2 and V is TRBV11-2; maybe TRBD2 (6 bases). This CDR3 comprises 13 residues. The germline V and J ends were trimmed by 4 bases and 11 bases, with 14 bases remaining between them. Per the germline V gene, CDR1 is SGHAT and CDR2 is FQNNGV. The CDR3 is CASSSPGRGELFF. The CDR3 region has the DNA TGTGCCAGCAGCTCCCCGGGGCGGGGTGAGCTGTTTTTT.

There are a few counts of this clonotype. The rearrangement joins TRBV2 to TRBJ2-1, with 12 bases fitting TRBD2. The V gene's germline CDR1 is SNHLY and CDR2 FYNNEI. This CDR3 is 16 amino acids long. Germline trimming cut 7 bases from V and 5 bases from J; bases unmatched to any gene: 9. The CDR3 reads CASNEGLAGLNNEQFF. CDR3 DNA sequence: TGTGCCAGCAACGAGGGACTAGCGGGTCTAAACAATGAGCAGTTCTTC.

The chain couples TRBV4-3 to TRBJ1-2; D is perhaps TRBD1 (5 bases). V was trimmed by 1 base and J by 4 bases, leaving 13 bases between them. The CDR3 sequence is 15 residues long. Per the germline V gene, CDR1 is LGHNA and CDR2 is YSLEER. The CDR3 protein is CASSQVTTAGYGYTF. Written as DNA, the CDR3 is TGCGCCAGCAGCCAAGTAACGACAGCGGGCTATGGCTACACCTTC.